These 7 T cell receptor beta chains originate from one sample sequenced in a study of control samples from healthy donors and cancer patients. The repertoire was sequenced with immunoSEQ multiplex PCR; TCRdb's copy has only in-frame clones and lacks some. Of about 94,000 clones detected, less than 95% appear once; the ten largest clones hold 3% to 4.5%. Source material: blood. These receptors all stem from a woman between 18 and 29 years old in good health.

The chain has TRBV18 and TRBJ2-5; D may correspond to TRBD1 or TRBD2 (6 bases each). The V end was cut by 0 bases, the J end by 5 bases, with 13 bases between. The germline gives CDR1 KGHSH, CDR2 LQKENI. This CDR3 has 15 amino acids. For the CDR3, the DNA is TGTGCCAGCTCACCACCGGTCGGGGGCCGGGAGACCCAGTACTTC. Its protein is CASSPPVGGRETQYF.

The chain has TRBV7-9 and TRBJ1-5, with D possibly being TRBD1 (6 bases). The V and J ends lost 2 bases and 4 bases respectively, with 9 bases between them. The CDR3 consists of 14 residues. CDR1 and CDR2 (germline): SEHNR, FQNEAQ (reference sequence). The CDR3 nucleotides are TGTGCCAGCAGCTTATGGGGGCTAAATCAGCCCCAGCATTTT. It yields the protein CASSLWGLNQPQHF.

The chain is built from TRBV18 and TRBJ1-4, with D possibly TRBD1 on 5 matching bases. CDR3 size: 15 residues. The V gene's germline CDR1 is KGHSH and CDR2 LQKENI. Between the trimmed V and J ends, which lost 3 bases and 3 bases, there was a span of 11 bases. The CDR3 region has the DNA TGTGCCAGCTCACCCGTCCGGGGCCCTAATGAAAAACTGTTTTTT. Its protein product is CASSPVRGPNEKLFF. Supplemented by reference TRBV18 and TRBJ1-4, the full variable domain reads NAGVMQNPRHLVRRRGQEARLRCSPMKGHSHVYWYRQLPEEGLKFMVYLQKENIIDESGMPKERFSAEFPKEGPSILRIQQVVRGDSAAYFCASSPVRGPNEKLFFGSGTQLSVL.

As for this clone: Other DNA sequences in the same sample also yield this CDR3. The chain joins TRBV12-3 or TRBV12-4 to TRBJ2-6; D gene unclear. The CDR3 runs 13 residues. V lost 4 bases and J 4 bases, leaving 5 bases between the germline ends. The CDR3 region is CASSSSGANVLTF. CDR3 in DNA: TGTGCCAGCAGTTCCAGCGGGGCCAACGTCCTGACTTTC.

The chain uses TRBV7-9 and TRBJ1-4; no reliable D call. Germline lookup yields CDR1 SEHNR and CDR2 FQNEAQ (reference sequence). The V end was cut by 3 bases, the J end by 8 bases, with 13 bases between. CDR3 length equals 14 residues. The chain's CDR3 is CASSFRSSGEKLFF. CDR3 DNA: TGTGCCAGCAGCTTTCGCAGTTCGGGGGAAAAACTGTTTTTT.

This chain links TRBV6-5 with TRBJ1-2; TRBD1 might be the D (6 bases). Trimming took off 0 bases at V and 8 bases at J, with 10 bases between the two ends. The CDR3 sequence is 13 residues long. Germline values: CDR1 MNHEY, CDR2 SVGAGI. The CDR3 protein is CASSYSRGGGYTF. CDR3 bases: TGTGCCAGCAGTTACTCGAGGGGGGGCGGCTACACCTTC.

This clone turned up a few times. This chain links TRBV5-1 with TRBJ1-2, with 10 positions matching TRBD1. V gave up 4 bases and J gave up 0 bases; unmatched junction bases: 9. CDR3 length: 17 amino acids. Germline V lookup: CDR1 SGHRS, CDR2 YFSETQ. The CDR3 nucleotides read TGCGCCAGCAGCCCCAGACAGGGGGCGCCCCCTAACTATGGCTACACCTTC. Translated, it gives CASSPRQGAPPNYGYTF.